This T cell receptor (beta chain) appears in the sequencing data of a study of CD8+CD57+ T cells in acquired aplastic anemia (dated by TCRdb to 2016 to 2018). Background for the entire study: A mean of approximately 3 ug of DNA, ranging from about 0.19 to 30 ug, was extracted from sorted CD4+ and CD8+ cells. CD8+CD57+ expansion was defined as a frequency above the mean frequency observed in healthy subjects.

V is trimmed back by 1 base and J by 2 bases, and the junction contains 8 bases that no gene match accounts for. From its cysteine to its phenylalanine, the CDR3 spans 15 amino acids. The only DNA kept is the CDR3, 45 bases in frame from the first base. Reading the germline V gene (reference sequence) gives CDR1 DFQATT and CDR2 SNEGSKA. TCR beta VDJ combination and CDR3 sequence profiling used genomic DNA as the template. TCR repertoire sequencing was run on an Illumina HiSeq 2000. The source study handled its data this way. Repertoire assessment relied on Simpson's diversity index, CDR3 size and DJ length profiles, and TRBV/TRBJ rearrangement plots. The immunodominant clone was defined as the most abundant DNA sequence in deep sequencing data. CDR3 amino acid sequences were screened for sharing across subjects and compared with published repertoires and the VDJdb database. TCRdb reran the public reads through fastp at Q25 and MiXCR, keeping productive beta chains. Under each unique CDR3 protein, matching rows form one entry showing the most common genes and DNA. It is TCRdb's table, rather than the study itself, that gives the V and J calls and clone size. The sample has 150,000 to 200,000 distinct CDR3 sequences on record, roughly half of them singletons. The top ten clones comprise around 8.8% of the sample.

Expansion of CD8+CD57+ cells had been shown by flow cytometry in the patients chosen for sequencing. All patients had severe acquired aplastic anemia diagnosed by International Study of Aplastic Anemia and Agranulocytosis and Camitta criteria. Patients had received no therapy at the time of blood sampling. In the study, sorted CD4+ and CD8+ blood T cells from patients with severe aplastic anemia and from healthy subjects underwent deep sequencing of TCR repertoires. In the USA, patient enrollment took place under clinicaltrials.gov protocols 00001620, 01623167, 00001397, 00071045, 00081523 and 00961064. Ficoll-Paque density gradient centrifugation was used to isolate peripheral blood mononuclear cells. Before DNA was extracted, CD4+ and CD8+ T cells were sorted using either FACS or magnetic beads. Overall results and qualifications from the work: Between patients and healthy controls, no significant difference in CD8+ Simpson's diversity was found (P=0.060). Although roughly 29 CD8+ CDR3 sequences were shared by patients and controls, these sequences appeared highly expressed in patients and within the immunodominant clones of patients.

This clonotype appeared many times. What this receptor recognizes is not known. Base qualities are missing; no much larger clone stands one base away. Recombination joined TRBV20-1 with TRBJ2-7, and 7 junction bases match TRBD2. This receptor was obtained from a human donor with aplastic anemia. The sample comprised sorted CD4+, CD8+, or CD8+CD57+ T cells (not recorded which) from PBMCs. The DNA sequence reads TGCAGTGCTAGAGGAAGATTACTAGCGACCTACGAGCAGTACTTC. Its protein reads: CSARGRLLATYEQYF.